Listed below are T cell receptor beta chains from one sample, sequenced in a study of chemoradiotherapy in HPV16-positive cancers. Data came from immunoSEQ multiplex PCR; TCRdb stores just in-frame clones and leaves some out. The repertoire holds about 5,400 clones, around 85% seen once, with around 10% in the top ten. Specimen: tumor tissue, collected from a patient who underwent chemoradiotherapy. The receptors shown here come from a human donor with HPV-associated anogenital cancer. Both conserved end residues are part of each CDR3. D genes are given only for firm matches. The size of a clone is reported for some rows only, either as once, few or many, or as a class for expanded clones.

J gene: TRBJ2-1
V gene: TRBV30
D gene: TRBD1
clone size: NA
CDR3 DNA: TGTGCCTGGAGTGTAGATACTTGGACAGGGAGACCTTACAATGAGCAGTTCTTC
CDR3 protein: CAWSVDTWTGRPYNEQFF

J gene: TRBJ1-1
V gene: TRBV6-6
D gene: NA
clone size: NA
CDR3 DNA: TGTGCCAGCAGTTATTCCGGGCGGACTGAAGCTTTCTTT
CDR3 protein: CASSYSGRTEAFF

J gene: TRBJ1-2
V gene: TRBV27
D gene: TRBD1
clone size: NA
CDR3 DNA: TGTGCCAGCAGCCGTGACAGGGCCTATGGCTACACCTTC
CDR3 protein: CASSRDRAYGYTF

J gene: TRBJ1-3
V gene: TRBV5-1
D gene: TRBD1
clone size: NA
CDR3 DNA: TGCGCCAGCAGCTCCGGGACAGGGAGCGGAAACACCATATATTTT
CDR3 protein: CASSSGTGSGNTIYF

J gene: TRBJ1-6
V gene: TRBV14
D gene: NA
clone size: NA
CDR3 DNA: TGTGCCAGCAGCCAAGATTCCTCGGTAGACTCCTATAATTCACCCCTCCACTTT
CDR3 protein: CASSQDSSVDSYNSPLHF

J gene: TRBJ1-5
V gene: TRBV2
D gene: NA
clone size: NA
CDR3 DNA: TGTGCCAGCAGAGACAAACGCAGAGTGAATCAGCCCCAGCATTTT
CDR3 protein: CASRDKRRVNQPQHF

J gene: TRBJ1-6
V gene: TRBV18
D gene: NA
clone size: NA
CDR3 DNA: TGTGCCAGCTCACCCTCCACCCGGGACGGAAATTCACCCCTCCACTTT
CDR3 protein: CASSPSTRDGNSPLHF

J gene: TRBJ2-1
V gene: TRBV2
D gene: NA
clone size: NA
CDR3 DNA: TGTGCCAGCAGTGAAGGGCCCTTCAATGAGCAGTTCTTC
CDR3 protein: CASSEGPFNEQFF

J gene: TRBJ2-2
V gene: TRBV9
D gene: TRBD2
clone size: NA
CDR3 DNA: TGTGCCAGCAGCGTAGAGGGTATAGCGGGGGGGCCTTCCGGGGAGCTGTTTTTT
CDR3 protein: CASSVEGIAGGPSGELFF

J gene: TRBJ1-2
V gene: TRBV4-1
D gene: NA
clone size: NA
CDR3 DNA: TGCGCCAGCAGCCAAGTTTCCGGGAGTGGTGGCTACACCTTC
CDR3 protein: CASSQVSGSGGYTF

J gene: TRBJ1-6
V gene: TRBV10-2
D gene: NA
clone size: once
CDR3 DNA: TGCGCCAGCAGTGTACAGGGACGGGGGTCACCCCTCCACTTT
CDR3 protein: CASSVQGRGSPLHF

J gene: TRBJ1-1
V gene: TRBV28
D gene: NA
clone size: NA
CDR3 DNA: TGTGCCAGCACCACAAGGCAGGTAGTTGAAGCTTTCTTT
CDR3 protein: CASTTRQVVEAFF

J gene: TRBJ1-1
V gene: TRBV21-1
D gene: NA
clone size: NA
CDR3 DNA: TGTGCCAGCAGCAAAGTCGTTAGACGGTTTTATTTGAACACTGAAGCTTTCTTT
CDR3 protein: CASSKVVRRFYLNTEAFF

J gene: TRBJ2-3
V gene: TRBV7-2
D gene: NA
clone size: NA
CDR3 DNA: TGTGCCAGCAGCTTAAAGAGGGGGAAGACAGATACGCAGTATTTT
CDR3 protein: CASSLKRGKTDTQYF

J gene: TRBJ2-6
V gene: TRBV2
D gene: TRBD1
clone size: NA
CDR3 DNA: TGTGCCAGCAGCGCACGGACAGGGGGCTACTCTGGGGCCAACGTCCTGACTTTC
CDR3 protein: CASSARTGGYSGANVLTF

J gene: TRBJ2-1
V gene: TRBV15
D gene: NA
clone size: NA
CDR3 DNA: TGTGCCACCAGCAGAGGGTGGGGCAGGGGAGACAATGAGCAGTTCTTC
CDR3 protein: CATSRGWGRGDNEQFF

J gene: TRBJ1-5
V gene: TRBV6-1
D gene: NA
clone size: NA
CDR3 DNA: TGTGCCAGCAGTGAATATATAGGGAAGGGAGGACAGCCCCAGCATTTT
CDR3 protein: CASSEYIGKGGQPQHF

J gene: TRBJ1-3
V gene: TRBV19
D gene: TRBD1
clone size: NA
CDR3 DNA: TGTGCCAGTAGTGACAGGGTCACTGCTGGAAACACCATATATTTT
CDR3 protein: CASSDRVTAGNTIYF

J gene: TRBJ2-1
V gene: TRBV7-3
D gene: TRBD2
clone size: NA
CDR3 DNA: TGTGCCAGCAGCATCTCTAGCGGGGGGTTCAATGAGCAGTTCTTC
CDR3 protein: CASSISSGGFNEQFF

J gene: TRBJ2-2
V gene: TRBV10-3
D gene: NA
clone size: NA
CDR3 DNA: TGTGCCATCAGTGATAGTCGGACCGGGGAGCTGTTTTTT
CDR3 protein: CAISDSRTGELFF

J gene: TRBJ2-7
V gene: TRBV7-2
D gene: TRBD2
clone size: NA
CDR3 DNA: TGTGCCAGCACGGAGGGAGCGGGGGTTACCTACGAGCAGTACTTC
CDR3 protein: CASTEGAGVTYEQYF

J gene: TRBJ2-2
V gene: TRBV19
D gene: TRBD1
clone size: NA
CDR3 DNA: TGTGCCAGTAGTTCCGGGACAGGACGCACCGGGGAGCTGTTTTTT
CDR3 protein: CASSSGTGRTGELFF

J gene: TRBJ2-1
V gene: TRBV4-2
D gene: NA
clone size: NA
CDR3 DNA: TGTGCCAGCAGCCCCCAAAGGGGGGAATCCTACAATGAGCAGTTCTTC
CDR3 protein: CASSPQRGESYNEQFF

J gene: TRBJ2-2
V gene: TRBV19
D gene: NA
clone size: NA
CDR3 DNA: TGTGCCAGTAGTATAAAGGGGCGCGGAACCGGGGAGCTGTTTTTT
CDR3 protein: CASSIKGRGTGELFF

J gene: TRBJ2-1
V gene: TRBV4-1
D gene: TRBD2
clone size: NA
CDR3 DNA: TGCGCCAGCAGCCAAGATCGGCCAGCGGGGTGGGATGAGCAGTTCTTC
CDR3 protein: CASSQDRPAGWDEQFF

J gene: TRBJ1-6
V gene: TRBV7-6
D gene: NA
clone size: NA
CDR3 DNA: TGTGCCAGCAGCTTAACAGCAGGTGGTTGGGGGAGATCACCCCTCCACTTT
CDR3 protein: CASSLTAGGWGRSPLHF

J gene: TRBJ2-6
V gene: TRBV11-2
D gene: NA
clone size: NA
CDR3 DNA: TGTGCCAGCAGATGGACTGGTCCTGGGGGGGCCAACGTCCTGACTTTC
CDR3 protein: CASRWTGPGGANVLTF

J gene: TRBJ1-5
V gene: TRBV19
D gene: TRBD1
clone size: NA
CDR3 DNA: TGTGCCAGTACTCCGGTTCGGACAGGGGATGGCAATCAGCCCCAGCATTTT
CDR3 protein: CASTPVRTGDGNQPQHF

J gene: TRBJ2-3
V gene: TRBV7-8
D gene: NA
clone size: NA
CDR3 DNA: TGTGCCAGCAGCTTAGATTGGAGGACGGGCGATACGCAGTATTTT
CDR3 protein: CASSLDWRTGDTQYF

J gene: TRBJ2-7
V gene: TRBV6-6
D gene: NA
clone size: once
CDR3 DNA: TGTGCCAGCAGTTACTCGGGGACAACAAACTACGAGCAGTACTTC
CDR3 protein: CASSYSGTTNYEQYF

J gene: TRBJ1-5
V gene: TRBV10-2
D gene: NA
clone size: NA
CDR3 DNA: TGCGCCAGCAGTGGCGACGGTAGCAATCAGCCCCAGCATTTT
CDR3 protein: CASSGDGSNQPQHF

J gene: TRBJ2-2
V gene: TRBV19
D gene: TRBD2
clone size: NA
CDR3 DNA: TGTGCCAGTAGTATCGAACGCGGGGGGGACGCCGGGGAGCTGTTTTTT
CDR3 protein: CASSIERGGDAGELFF

J gene: TRBJ1-2
V gene: TRBV7-8
D gene: NA
clone size: NA
CDR3 DNA: TGTGCCAGCAGCCGAAGAAATTATGGCTACACCTTC
CDR3 protein: CASSRRNYGYTF

J gene: TRBJ1-2
V gene: TRBV2
D gene: NA
clone size: NA
CDR3 DNA: TGTGCCAGCAGTGGCAGTGATAACTATGGCTACACCTTC
CDR3 protein: CASSGSDNYGYTF

J gene: TRBJ1-6
V gene: TRBV2
D gene: TRBD1
clone size: NA
CDR3 DNA: TGTGCCAGCAGGTACACAGGGGTCACATATAATTCACCCCTCCACTTT
CDR3 protein: CASRYTGVTYNSPLHF

J gene: TRBJ2-2
V gene: TRBV5-1
D gene: TRBD2
clone size: NA
CDR3 DNA: TGCGCCAGCAGTATAGCGGGGGCCGGGAGCGGGGAGCTGTTTTTT
CDR3 protein: CASSIAGAGSGELFF

J gene: TRBJ1-3
V gene: TRBV2
D gene: NA
clone size: NA
CDR3 DNA: TGTGCCAGCAGGCTACAGGCAGGGTCTGGAAACACCATATATTTT
CDR3 protein: CASRLQAGSGNTIYF

J gene: TRBJ2-3
V gene: TRBV7-9
D gene: TRBD1
clone size: NA
CDR3 DNA: TGTGCCAGCAGCCAAGGGACAGGGGACACAGATACGCAGTATTTT
CDR3 protein: CASSQGTGDTDTQYF

J gene: TRBJ2-3
V gene: TRBV5-1
D gene: NA
clone size: once
CDR3 DNA: TGCGCCAGCAGCTTGGGGACTACGCAGTATTTT
CDR3 protein: CASSLGTTQYF

J gene: TRBJ2-1
V gene: TRBV6-5
D gene: NA
clone size: NA
CDR3 DNA: TGTGCCAGCAGTGATCCCGGGCACCACAATGAGCAGTTCTTC
CDR3 protein: CASSDPGHHNEQFF

J gene: TRBJ2-7
V gene: TRBV7-9
D gene: NA
clone size: NA
CDR3 DNA: TGTGCCAGCAGCCCCCGGGTCTCCTACGAGCAGTACTTC
CDR3 protein: CASSPRVSYEQYF

J gene: TRBJ1-1
V gene: TRBV19
D gene: TRBD1
clone size: once
CDR3 DNA: TGTGCCAGTAGGATGACAGGGGGAGCTTTCTTT
CDR3 protein: CASRMTGGAFF

J gene: TRBJ1-2
V gene: TRBV6-5
D gene: NA
clone size: NA
CDR3 DNA: TGTGCCAGCAGTTACGCGGCACGGCTCAACTATGGCTACACCTTC
CDR3 protein: CASSYAARLNYGYTF